These 28 T cell receptor beta chains were all obtained from the same sample, sequenced in a study of shared clonotypes between healthy human individuals (dated by TCRdb to 2019 to 2021). Library preparation was by the immunoSEQ multiplex PCR assay. TCRdb obtained this table from immuneACCESS and retained in-frame rearrangements with V and J assigned. These tables miss some clones; where compared with another copy, unresolved V genes account for less than half of the shortfall, and the remainder is unexplained. The sample profile shows about 2,500,000 clones; approximately 92% of them were found once. The leading ten clones occupy around 0.15% of the sample. The sample taken for sequencing was naive CD4+ T cells sorted from blood. Taken with the paper, the label for cell subset or site translates to: CD45RA+ positively selected. These receptors came from a young man in good health.

CDR3 protein: CASSIAQYNEQFF. Written as DNA, the CDR3 is TGTGCCAGCTCAATCGCACAGTACAATGAGCAGTTCTTC. V gene TRBV18 combines with J gene TRBJ2-1; D is ambiguous. Trimming removed 5 bases at V and 4 bases at J, with 9 bases between. CDR3 size: 13 residues. The V gene's germline CDR1 is KGHSH and CDR2 LQKENI.

The chain employs TRBV6-5 and TRBJ2-1; no reliable D call. Germline V gives CDR1 MNHEY, CDR2 SVGAGI. V lost 0 bases, J lost 0 bases, and 9 bases lay in between. The CDR3 has 16 amino acids. CDR3 DNA sequence: TGTGCCAGCAGTTACTCGGCCTATAGCTCCTACAATGAGCAGTTCTTC. It yields the protein CASSYSAYSSYNEQFF.

This clone appeared a single time. The genes are TRBV15 and TRBJ2-7, with D tentatively TRBD2 (5 bases). Germline values: CDR1 LNHNV, CDR2 YYDKDF (reference sequence). The ends were cut back, 0 bases at V and 6 bases at J, with 12 bases in the middle. The CDR3 is made up of 14 amino acids. DNA for the CDR3: TGTGCCACCAGCAGAGATAATCTAGCTGGCGAGCAGTACTTC. Protein sequence: CATSRDNLAGEQYF.

This clone came up once. The chain couples TRBV6-1 to TRBJ2-5, with D maybe TRBD1 (6 bases). The CDR3 runs 15 residues. The germline V and J ends were trimmed by 6 bases and 4 bases, with 18 bases remaining between them. CDR1 MNHNS and CDR2 SASEGT come from the germline V gene. The CDR3, as DNA: TGTGCCAGCAGACAATTAGGACAGCCTGGAGAGACCCAGTACTTC. As protein: CASRQLGQPGETQYF.

The V gene is TRBV2, the J gene TRBJ1-5, with TRBD1 as a possible D gene (5 bases). Germline V CDR1 and CDR2: SNHLY, FYNNEI. The CDR3 is 14 amino acids. Trimming pared 3 bases from V and 6 bases from J, leaving 12 bases between. This CDR3 is CASSDRRVVQPQHF. CDR3 nucleotides: TGTGCCAGCAGTGATCGCAGGGTGGTTCAGCCCCAGCATTTT.

The genes are TRBV25-1 and TRBJ2-6, with no clear D. Germline CDR1 MGHDK, CDR2 SYGVNS. The CDR3 is 14 amino acids. Deletions cut 2 bases from V and 0 bases from J, with 2 bases between. The CDR3 region has the DNA TGTGCCAGCAGTGAAGTCTCTGGGGCCAACGTCCTGACTTTC. Translation: CASSEVSGANVLTF. Full variable domain (remainder filled in from reference TRBV25-1 and TRBJ2-6): EADIYQTPRYLVIGTGKKITLECSQTMGHDKMYWYQQDPGMELHLIHYSYGVNSTEKGDLSSESTVSRIRTEHFPLTLESARPSHTSQYLCASSEVSGANVLTFGAGSRLTVL.

The rearrangement uses TRBV2 and TRBJ1-4, with D unclear. The CDR3 consists of 13 residues. Trimming pared 6 bases from V and 3 bases from J, leaving 8 bases between. Germline V gene sequence: CDR1 SNHLY, CDR2 FYNNEI. This chain's CDR3 is CASSPTANEKLFF. Written as DNA, the CDR3 is TGTGCCAGCAGCCCTACTGCTAATGAAAAACTGTTTTTT.

CDR3: CASSTPKGPGFPGNTIYF. The CDR3 nucleotides read TGTGCCAGCAGCACCCCAAAGGGACCGGGATTCCCTGGAAACACCATATATTTT. The J gene is TRBJ1-3, the V gene TRBV7-6; D might be TRBD1 (5 bases). The V gene lost 5 bases and the J gene lost 2 bases, with 22 bases spanning the gap. CDR1 and CDR2 (germline): SGHVS, FNYEAQ. The CDR3 covers 18 residues.

The rearrangement links TRBV6-6 to TRBJ1-5, with 7 bases matching TRBD1. Germline trimming cut 7 bases from V and 2 bases from J; bases unmatched to any gene: 5. The CDR3 length is 14 residues. CDR1 is MNHNY and CDR2 is SVGAGI in the germline V gene (reference sequence). CDR3 bases: TGTGCCAGCAATTCAGGGGGAGGCAATCAGCCCCAGCATTTT. Translating it yields CASNSGGGNQPQHF.

V gene TRBV19 combines with J gene TRBJ1-1; D unresolved. The CDR3 is 14 amino acids. Trimming took off 4 bases at V and 8 bases at J, with 17 bases between the two ends. Germline V gene data show CDR1 as LNHDA and CDR2 as SQIVND (reference sequence). The chain's CDR3 is CASSTSGRLAEAFF. In nucleotides, the CDR3 is TGTGCCAGTAGTACCTCGGGTCGACTGGCGGAAGCTTTCTTT. The full variable domain, its missing parts supplied by reference TRBV19 and TRBJ1-1, is DGGITQSPKYLFRKEGQNVTLSCEQNLNHDAMYWYRQDPGQGLRLIYYSQIVNDFQKGDIAEGYSVSREKKESFPLTVTSAQKNPTAFYLCASSTSGRLAEAFFGQGTRLTVV.

The chain carries TRBV28 and TRBJ1-5; the D gene is possibly TRBD1 (5 bases). Trimming stripped 6 bases from V and 4 bases from J, with 19 bases between. The CDR3 is made up of 16 amino acids. Germline CDR1 and CDR2: MDHEN and SYDVKM. The CDR3 nucleotides are TGTGCCAGCAGCCGAGGAACGGGACGGGGAAATCAGCCCCAGCATTTT. Amino acid sequence: CASSRGTGRGNQPQHF.

This chain links TRBV6-1 with TRBJ1-1; D remains unclear. The germline CDR1 and CDR2 sequences are MNHNS and SASEGT. The CDR3 has 14 residues. The V gene lost 7 bases and the J gene lost 1 base, with 13 bases spanning the gap. CDR3 sequence: CASTYTGWNTEAFF. CDR3 DNA sequence: TGTGCCAGCACCTACACGGGGTGGAACACTGAAGCTTTCTTT.

This chain links TRBV5-6 with TRBJ1-4; tentative D call: TRBD1 (5 bases). Deletions cut 2 bases from V and 6 bases from J, with 11 bases between. This CDR3 comprises 14 residues. In germline, CDR1 is SGHDT, CDR2 YYEEEE. The CDR3 coding sequence is TGTGCCAGCAGCTTCGTAGGGGCCGATGAAAAACTGTTTTTT. Its protein product is CASSFVGADEKLFF.

The chain has TRBV30 and TRBJ2-7; the D gene is possibly TRBD2 (6 bases). V was pared by 4 bases and J by 4 bases, with 17 bases between. Germline CDR1 GTSNPN, CDR2 SVGIG (reference sequence). The CDR3 totals 14 residues. CDR3: CAWTPGLSGYEQYF. The CDR3 nucleotides read TGTGCCTGGACACCGGGACTTTCTGGTTACGAGCAGTACTTC.

The DNA for the CDR3 is TGTGCCAGCAGCTTCCGGGCGGTTAATGAGCAGTTCTTC. Protein sequence: CASSFRAVNEQFF. The rearrangement uses TRBV5-5 and TRBJ2-1, with no clear D. Trimming removed 2 bases at V and 7 bases at J, with 10 bases between. The germline gives CDR1 SGHKS, CDR2 YYEKEE (reference sequence). The CDR3 runs to 13 residues.

This clone was detected only a few times. This chain connects TRBV18 to TRBJ2-7, with no clear D. With 5 bases removed from V and 2 bases from J, the gap between germline ends came to 10 bases. Germline V gives CDR1 KGHSH, CDR2 LQKENI. The CDR3 totals 13 residues. The CDR3 DNA follows: TGTGCCAGCTCATTATCAGAACCCTACGAGCAGTACTTC. It is translated as CASSLSEPYEQYF.

The chain recombines TRBV5-1 with TRBJ2-3, with 8 bases lining up with TRBD2. The trim removed 3 bases at V and 3 bases at J, leaving 6 bases unmatched. The CDR3 is made up of 15 amino acids. Germline values: CDR1 SGHRS, CDR2 YFSETQ. As DNA, the CDR3 is TGCGCCAGCAGCTCACTGACTAGCGCGACAGATACGCAGTATTTT. Translated: CASSSLTSATDTQYF. Variable domain in full (rest from reference TRBV5-1 and TRBJ2-3): KAGVTQTPRYLIKTRGQQVTLSCSPISGHRSVSWYQQTPGQGLQFLFEYFSETQRNKGNFPGRFSGRQFSNSRSEMNVSTLELGDSALYLCASSSLTSATDTQYFGPGTRLTVL.

The chain couples TRBV7-2 to TRBJ2-7; 11 bases match TRBD1. The junction had 5 bases not matched to a gene; V was cut back by 0 bases and J by 7 bases. The germline CDR1 and CDR2 sequences are SGHTA and FQGNSA. The CDR3 covers 15 residues. The CDR3 bases are TGTGCCAGCAGCTTAGCAGGACAGGGGGCGAAGGAGCAGTACTTC. This codes for CASSLAGQGAKEQYF.

This chain joins TRBV5-1 and TRBJ2-1; 8 bases line up with TRBD2. Germline V lookup: CDR1 SGHRS, CDR2 YFSETQ. The V and J ends lost 6 bases and 4 bases, in that order; junction bases with no gene match: 6. The CDR3 is made up of 14 amino acids. The chain's CDR3 is CASKAGERYNEQFF. For the CDR3, the DNA is TGCGCCAGCAAAGCGGGAGAGCGGTACAATGAGCAGTTCTTC.

This chain connects TRBV5-1 to TRBJ2-5, with D perhaps given as TRBD1 or TRBD2 (5 bases each). Germline lookup yields CDR1 SGHRS and CDR2 YFSETQ. Trimming took off 3 bases at V and 5 bases at J, with 17 bases between the two ends. The CDR3 loop spans 15 amino acids. The CDR3 is CASSSTWGRSETQYF. The CDR3 DNA reads as TGCGCCAGCAGCTCTACATGGGGACGGTCGGAGACCCAGTACTTC.

The rearrangement links TRBV5-1 to TRBJ2-2; maybe TRBD2 (6 bases). Between the trimmed V and J ends, which lost 3 bases and 8 bases, there was a span of 20 bases. The CDR3 length is 16 residues. Germline values: CDR1 SGHRS, CDR2 YFSETQ. The CDR3 is CASSSRGSGVGGELFF. In DNA, the CDR3 is TGCGCCAGCAGCTCCCGTGGTAGCGGAGTCGGGGGGGAGCTGTTTTTT.

The J gene is TRBJ1-3, the V gene TRBV6-5; tentative D call: TRBD1 (5 bases). Trimming took off 4 bases at V and 3 bases at J, with 13 bases between the two ends. The CDR3 is 15 residues long. The germline V gene has CDR1 MNHEY and CDR2 SVGAGI. DNA for the CDR3: TGTGCCAGCAGTTCAACCGGGACGTATGGAAACACCATATATTTT. Translation: CASSSTGTYGNTIYF.

V usage is TRBV5-1 and J usage is TRBJ1-1; D gene ambiguous. The CDR3 extends over 19 amino acids. Germline CDR1 and CDR2: SGHRS and YFSETQ. Deletions cut 0 bases from V and 6 bases from J, with 27 bases between. Written as DNA, the CDR3 is TGCGCCAGCAGCTTGGTTGGTTCGGTCCTTGACGACCGTCAAGCTGAAGCTTTCTTT. This gives the protein CASSLVGSVLDDRQAEAFF.

This chain joins TRBV10-3 and TRBJ2-5, with 10 bases aligning to TRBD1. Germline assignment: CDR1 ENHRY and CDR2 SYGVKD. The CDR3 runs to 14 residues. V lost 6 bases, J lost 4 bases, and 5 bases stayed unmatched. CDR3 DNA: TGTGCCATCAGCGACAGGGGGCCGGGAGAGACCCAGTACTTC. This translates into CAISDRGPGETQYF.

The chain recombines TRBV10-2 with TRBJ1-6; 7 bases agree with TRBD1. The trim removed 6 bases at V and 7 bases at J, leaving 9 bases unmatched. The CDR3 extends over 15 amino acids. CDR1 WSHSY and CDR2 SAAADI come from the germline V gene. The CDR3 bases are TGCGCCAGCAGCCAACGACAGGGAGGAAATTCACCCCTCCACTTT. Protein sequence: CASSQRQGGNSPLHF.

This clone showed up just once. The CDR3: CASSLGTGVNTEAFF. The DNA for the CDR3 is TGTGCCAGCAGCTTGGGGACAGGTGTGAACACTGAAGCTTTCTTT. V is TRBV7-9 and J is TRBJ1-1; the match to TRBD1 covers 8 bases. The V segment lost 3 bases and the J segment 0 bases; nucleotides outside the gene matches: 3. Germline lookup yields CDR1 SEHNR and CDR2 FQNEAQ (reference sequence). The CDR3 has 15 amino acids.

The chain joins TRBV7-9 to TRBJ1-3; 8 bases align to TRBD1. Germline trimming cut 5 bases from V and 2 bases from J; bases unmatched to any gene: 2. Per the germline V gene, CDR1 is SEHNR and CDR2 is FQNEAQ (reference sequence). This CDR3 is built from 14 residues. This CDR3 is CASSPGQAGNTIYF. In DNA form, the CDR3 reads TGTGCCAGCAGCCCGGGACAGGCTGGAAACACCATATATTTT.

The V and J genes are TRBV30 and TRBJ1-5, with a weak D call TRBD1 (5 bases). Germline CDR1 reads GTSNPN; CDR2 reads SVGIG (reference sequence). The CDR3 covers 17 residues. V was trimmed by 0 bases and J by 0 bases, leaving 15 bases between them. As DNA, the CDR3 is TGTGCCTGGAGTGTACCATGGGGACGGGTTAGCAATCAGCCCCAGCATTTT. The encoded protein is CAWSVPWGRVSNQPQHF.